Below, 9 T cell receptor beta chains from the same sample are listed, as sequenced in a study of blood T cell repertoires in COVID-19. Some clones are missing from TCRdb's copy, which holds only in-frame ones; the method was immunoSEQ multiplex PCR. The data contain approximately 48,000 clones, 75% to 90% of them singletons. Sequencing input: peripheral blood. Receptors were obtained from a man between 60 and 75 years old with acute or convalescent COVID-19.

V is TRBV10-1 and J is TRBJ2-1, with a weak D call TRBD1 (6 bases). V dropped 6 bases and J dropped 1 base, with 13 bases sitting between them. This CDR3 contains 15 residues. The germline V gene encodes CDR1 WNHNN and CDR2 SYGVQD (reference sequence). CDR3 bases: TGCGCCAGCAGCCCAGGGGATCCGTCCTACAATGAGCAGTTCTTC. Translating gives CASSPGDPSYNEQFF.

The rearrangement uses TRBV5-4 and TRBJ2-7; TRBD1 aligns across 9 bases. CDR3 length: 14 amino acids. Germline CDR1 and CDR2: SGHNT and YYREEE (reference sequence). The junction had 9 bases not matched to a gene; V was cut back by 4 bases and J by 7 bases. The CDR3 nucleotides read TGTGCCAGCAGCAACCCGGGACAGGGATGGGAGCAGTACTTC. Its translation is CASSNPGQGWEQYF.

The chain links TRBV2 to TRBJ1-3, with TRBD1 matching 7 bases. With V trimmed by 5 bases and J by 2 bases, 6 bases remained unmatched. Per germline, CDR1 SNHLY and CDR2 FYNNEI. This CDR3 contains 15 residues. CDR3 sequence: CASSKTGVPGNTIYF. The CDR3 region has the DNA TGTGCCAGCAGTAAAACAGGGGTACCTGGAAACACCATATATTTT.

This clone appeared once. The CDR3 here is CASSFSGVRETQYF. Written as DNA, the CDR3 is TGTGCCAGCAGCTTCTCCGGGGTTCGGGAGACCCAGTACTTC. V and J are TRBV7-9 and TRBJ2-5, with D possibly matching TRBD2 (5 bases). Germline CDR1 is SEHNR and CDR2 is FQNEAQ (reference sequence). V was clipped by 3 bases and J by 5 bases, with 13 bases between them. The CDR3 runs 14 residues.

This clone was recorded only once. This rearrangement joins TRBV18 to TRBJ1-2; D may be TRBD1 (5 bases). Trimming left V 6 bases short and J 12 bases short, with 20 bases between. Germline-derived CDR1 and CDR2 are KGHSH and LQKENI. CDR3 length equals 13 residues. The CDR3 loop reads CASSPTYGLGDTF. The CDR3 DNA reads as TGTGCCAGCTCCCCTACATACGGACTAGGGGACACCTTC.

Relative to its sample, this clone is medium-sized (0.01 to 0.1%). The CDR3 loop is CAGQDSNTGELFF. In DNA form, the CDR3 reads TGTGCCGGACAGGATTCGAACACCGGGGAGCTGTTTTTT. V gene TRBV12-3 or TRBV12-4 combines with J gene TRBJ2-2; 7 positions match TRBD1. The CDR3 is made up of 13 amino acids. J was trimmed by 0 bases and V by 11 bases; bases with no gene match: 3.

V is TRBV7-3 and J is TRBJ2-2; possibly TRBD1 for D (6 bases). In germline, CDR1 is SGHTA, CDR2 FQGTGA. The germline V and J ends were trimmed by 4 bases and 7 bases, with 25 bases remaining between them. The CDR3 totals 18 residues. The CDR3 nucleotides are TGTGCCAGCAGCTCCCGCATGGCCCCCACTACAGGGCGCGGGGAGCTGTTTTTT. Translated: CASSSRMAPTTGRGELFF.

The V and J genes are TRBV10-3 and TRBJ1-2; D ambiguous. V lost 1 base and J 6 bases, leaving 9 bases between the germline ends. This CDR3 comprises 13 residues. CDR1 and CDR2 from the germline V gene are ENHRY and SYGVKD. The CDR3 sequence is CAISELDTHGYTF. In nucleotides, the CDR3 is TGTGCCATCAGTGAGTTAGACACTCATGGCTACACCTTC.

The gene calls are TRBV9 and TRBJ1-2; 12 nucleotides line up with TRBD1. Germline V gene lookup returns CDR1 SGDLS and CDR2 YYNGEE. Losses at the gene ends were 3 bases for V and 7 bases for J; bases not matched to a gene: 4. The CDR3 extends over 14 amino acids. As DNA, the CDR3 is TGTGCCAGCAGCGCCGGGACAGGGGGCTTTGGCTACACCTTC. Protein product: CASSAGTGGFGYTF.